The entry below gives a single T cell receptor (beta chain) sequence along with its context. The data originate from a study of blood T cell repertoires in COVID-19. Looking at the study overall: Collection of acute and convalescent COVID-19 samples took place in the United States, Italy and Spain.

Original data processing: Amplified reference gene primers provided the basis for estimating nucleated cell counts. Clones were read by immunoSEQ multiplex PCR, and TCRdb kept only the in-frame ones, dropping some. V, J and clone size reflect that table, while D and trimming were determined from the DNA. The sample yields just over 650,000 clones, 85% to 90% seen once. The ends were cut back, 6 bases at V and 0 bases at J, with 12 bases in the middle. The germline V gene has CDR1 SGHRS and CDR2 YFSETQ. This CDR3 is built from 14 residues. The chain is built from TRBV5-1 and TRBJ1-1; D unclear. The specimen sequenced was peripheral blood. This sequence was found in a woman between 18 and 30 years old with acute or convalescent COVID-19. CDR3 sequence: CASNKGDLNTEAFF. In DNA, the CDR3 is TGCGCCAGCAACAAGGGAGATTTGAACACTGAAGCTTTCTTT.